Following are 11 T cell receptor beta chains from one sample sequenced in a study of early T cells in non-severe SARS-CoV-2 infection. TCRdb re-derived calls from the 5' RACE reads in MiXCR, one entry per CDR3 protein. Of roughly 41,000 distinct CDR3 sequences in the sample, under 6.5% were seen once. The sequenced sample was whole blood. The receptors originated from an adult who was a healthcare worker with PCR-confirmed SARS-CoV-2 infection or an uninfected control (not recorded which).

This clonotype occurred many times. The rearrangement uses TRBV7-2 and TRBJ2-2; TRBD1 matches at 9 bases. This CDR3 has 16 amino acids. The V gene's germline CDR1 is SGHTA and CDR2 FQGNSA. The V segment lost 1 base and the J segment 6 bases; nucleotides outside the gene matches: 6. CDR3 in DNA: TGTGCCAGCAGCTTAGTGGGACAGGGACTGCCCGGGGAGCTGTTTTTT. This sequence encodes CASSLVGQGLPGELFF.

This clonotype occurred many times. Here the CDR3 DNA reads TGTGCCACCAGTGCCCCGGGACAGGGGGCCGGGGAGCTGTTTTTT. It is translated as CATSAPGQGAGELFF. This chain uses TRBV24-1 with TRBJ2-2; 11 bases line up with TRBD1. The CDR3 contains 15 residues. Germline assignment: CDR1 KGHDR and CDR2 SFDVKD. With V trimmed by 5 bases and J by 6 bases, 4 bases remained unmatched.

This clonotype was counted ten times or more. This chain connects TRBV20-1 to TRBJ1-1; D possibly corresponds to TRBD1 (5 bases). Germline CDR1 DFQATT, CDR2 SNEGSKA (reference sequence). The germline V and J ends were trimmed by 3 bases and 5 bases, with 13 bases remaining between them. CDR3 length equals 13 residues. The CDR3 loop reads CSASTGRDTEAFF. In DNA form, the CDR3 reads TGCAGTGCTAGTACAGGAAGGGATACTGAAGCTTTCTTT.

At least ten counts were recorded for this clonotype. This sequence joins TRBV18 and TRBJ2-7; 9 bases are a match to TRBD2. The length of the CDR3 is 15 residues. The germline CDR1 and CDR2 sequences are KGHSH and LQKENI. Trimming at V came to 6 bases and at J to 5 bases, leaving 11 bases not matched to a gene. CDR3 residues: CASSPIAGVKNEQYF. The CDR3 DNA is TGTGCCAGCTCTCCTATAGCGGGGGTGAAAAACGAGCAGTACTTC.

Many counts were recorded for this clonotype. The chain joins TRBV5-1 to TRBJ2-7; D uncertain. CDR3 length: 15 amino acids. Germline V CDR1 and CDR2: SGHRS, YFSETQ. Between the trimmed V and J ends, which lost 0 bases and 3 bases, there was a span of 13 bases. CDR3 coding DNA: TGCGCCAGCAGCTTGGCTCCGGGCCTCCTCTACGAGCAGTACTTC. It is translated as CASSLAPGLLYEQYF.

The chain combines TRBV7-2 with TRBJ2-3, with D possibly matching TRBD2 (6 bases). The CDR3 length is 15 residues. The V end lost 3 bases, the J end lost 6 bases, and 16 bases lay between the germline ends. The germline V gene has CDR1 SGHTA and CDR2 FQGNSA. CDR3 bases: TGTGCCAGCAGCTTCATGGCGGGGACGGGGGATACGCAGTATTTT. This codes for CASSFMAGTGDTQYF.

The chain joins TRBV20-1 to TRBJ1-5, with D unclear. The germline V and J ends were trimmed by 3 bases and 4 bases, with 7 bases remaining between them. This CDR3 is built from 12 residues. Germline V lookup: CDR1 DFQATT, CDR2 SNEGSKA (reference sequence). The CDR3 coding sequence is TGCAGTGCTAGTGCGGGGAATCAGCCCCAGCATTTT. Residues: CSASAGNQPQHF.

Only a few counts were recorded for this clonotype. The chain recombines TRBV6-2 or TRBV6-3 with TRBJ2-5; tentatively, D is TRBD1 or TRBD2 (5 bases each). Germline CDR1 is MNHEY and CDR2 is SVGEGT. Trimming cost V 6 bases and J 3 bases, with 20 bases left between them. This CDR3 contains 16 residues. This chain's CDR3 is CASSQPRGLGEETQYF. CDR3 nucleotide sequence: TGTGCCAGCAGCCAACCGCGAGGGCTAGGGGAAGAGACCCAGTACTTC.

This clonotype came up many times. This chain uses TRBV12-3 or TRBV12-4 with TRBJ1-1; 7 positions match TRBD1. V lost 6 bases and J lost 5; bases outside the gene matches: 12. The CDR3 covers 15 residues. The CDR3 DNA is TGTGCCAGCAGCCAAACAGGGGTGGGAAGGACTGAAGCTTTCTTT. Protein sequence: CASSQTGVGRTEAFF.

At least ten counts were recorded for this clonotype. V and J are TRBV6-4 and TRBJ2-2, with TRBD2 matching over 7 bases. The CDR3 covers 16 residues. Per germline, CDR1 MRHNA and CDR2 SNTAGT. Trimming took 3 bases from V and 6 from J; bases not matched to a gene: 10. The CDR3 DNA follows: TGTGCCAGCAGTGAAAACGCGGGAGTCGGTTCCGGGGAGCTGTTTTTT. Its protein is CASSENAGVGSGELFF.

In this sample, this clonotype turned up many times. The V gene is TRBV4-3, the J gene TRBJ2-7, with 9 bases aligning to TRBD1. There are 18 residues in the CDR3. Trimming took 1 base from V and 2 from J; bases not matched to a gene: 12. Germline V gives CDR1 LGHNA, CDR2 YSLEER. CDR3 residues: CASSQASPGTGIPYEQYF. CDR3 sequence (DNA): TGCGCCAGCAGCCAAGCCTCTCCCGGGACAGGGATTCCCTACGAGCAGTACTTC.